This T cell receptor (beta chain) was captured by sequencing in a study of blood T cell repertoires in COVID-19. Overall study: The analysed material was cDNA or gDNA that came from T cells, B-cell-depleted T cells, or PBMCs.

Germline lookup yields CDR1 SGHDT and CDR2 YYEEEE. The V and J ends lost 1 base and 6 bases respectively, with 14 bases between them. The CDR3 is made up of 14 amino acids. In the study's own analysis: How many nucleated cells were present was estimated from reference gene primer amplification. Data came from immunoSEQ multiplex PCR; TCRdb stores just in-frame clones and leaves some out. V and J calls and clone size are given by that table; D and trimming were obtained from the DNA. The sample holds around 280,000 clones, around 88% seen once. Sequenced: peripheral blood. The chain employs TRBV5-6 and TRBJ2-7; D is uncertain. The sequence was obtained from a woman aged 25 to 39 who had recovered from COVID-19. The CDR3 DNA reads TGTGCCAGCAGCTTGAGTATAGCCGCGGTCGAGCAGTACTTC. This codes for CASSLSIAAVEQYF. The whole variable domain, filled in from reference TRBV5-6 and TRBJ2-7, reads DAGVTQSPTHLIKTRGQQVTLRCSPKSGHDTVSWYQQALGQGPQFIFQYYEEEERQRGNFPDRFSGHQFPNYSSELNVNALLLGDSALYLCASSLSIAAVEQYFGPGTRLTVT.